Detailed here is one T cell receptor beta chain. Its target is unknown. This entry belongs to a study of cytomegalovirus exposure and HLA in healthy donors. Findings and limits, study-wide: Reports indicate that TCR beta sequences accurately predicted the HLA-A and HLA-B alleles of most subjects. Earlier results showed most TCR beta V segments being productive about 90% or about 30% of the time. The study listed some 160 cytomegalovirus-associated TCR beta chains.

PCR primers comprised 60 Vbeta and 13 Jbeta primers. The table came from immunoSEQ multiplex PCR; TCRdb's copy has only in-frame clones and leaves some out. The data show 120,000 to 150,000 clones, around four fifths seen once. Trimming took 3 bases from V and 5 from J, leaving 11 bases between them. Looked up from germline, CDR1 is MNHEY and CDR2 is SMNVEV (reference sequence). The CDR3 contains 14 residues. The clonotype comes from a boy aged 2 to 10 in good health and CMV-seronegative. This chain connects TRBV27 to TRBJ1-5; weak D call: TRBD1 (6 bases). Material for sequencing was PBMCs. CDR3 amino acids: CASSLGAGDQPQHF. The CDR3, as DNA: TGTGCCAGCAGTTTGGGGGCCGGAGATCAGCCCCAGCATTTT.